This TCR beta chain was found in a study of radiation and T cells in renal cell carcinoma. General study findings and limits: From baseline, blood top tumor clonotypes peaked at 2 weeks post-radiation.

This clone has just a few counts. The antigen remains unidentified. The time point here: blood 4 weeks post-SBRT, at nephrectomy. Treatment defined: 15 Gy SBRT to primary tumor, nephrectomy 4 weeks later. The CDR3 sequence is 14 residues long. Per germline, CDR1 MNHEY and CDR2 SVGAGI. J was trimmed by 6 bases and V by 6 bases; bases with no gene match: 10. Method: immunoSEQ multiplex PCR; TCRdb's copy keeps in-frame clones and lacks some. The sample holds 140,000 or so clones, approximately 86% seen once. This clonotype was obtained from a woman aged 50 to 60 with renal cell carcinoma. The genes are TRBV6-5 and TRBJ1-1, with 7 positions matching TRBD1. The specimen was blood, collected from a patient whose treatment included radiotherapy and nephrectomy. For the CDR3, the DNA is TGTGCCAGCAGCTTGACAGGGACGGGAGCTGAAGCTTTCTTT. It is translated as CASSLTGTGAEAFF.